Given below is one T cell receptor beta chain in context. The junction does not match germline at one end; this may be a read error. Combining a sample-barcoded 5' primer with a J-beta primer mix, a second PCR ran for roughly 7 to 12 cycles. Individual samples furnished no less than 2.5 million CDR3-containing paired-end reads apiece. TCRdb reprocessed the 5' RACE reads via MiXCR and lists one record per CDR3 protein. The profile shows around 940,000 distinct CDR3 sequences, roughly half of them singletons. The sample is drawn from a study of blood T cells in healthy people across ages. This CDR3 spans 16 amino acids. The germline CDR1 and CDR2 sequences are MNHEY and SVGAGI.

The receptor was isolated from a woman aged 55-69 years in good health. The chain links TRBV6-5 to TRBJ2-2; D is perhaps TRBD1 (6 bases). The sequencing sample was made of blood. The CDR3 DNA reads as TGCGCCAGCAGTTACGCACAGGGATGGCTCAGCGGGGAGCTGTTTTTT. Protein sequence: CASSYAQGWLSGELFF.